This T cell receptor (beta chain) came from a study of kidney transplant recipient with SARS-CoV-2 infection. TCRdb recomputed calls from the reads with MiXCR, one row per CDR3 protein. The sample shows 200,000 to 300,000 distinct CDR3 sequences, 29% of them seen only once. CDR3 size: 14 residues. Per the germline V gene, CDR1 is SEHNR and CDR2 is FQNEAQ (reference sequence). V lost 3 bases to trimming and J lost 6 bases, with 13 bases between them. The sample was a blood sample, taken at baseline and on roughly day 120 from a kidney transplant recipient. The sequence derives from a young adult male patient who had COVID-19 and was a kidney transplant recipient. Part of the T cell pool may stem from the graft donor. This chain connects TRBV7-9 to TRBJ2-3; possible D gene TRBD2, 5 bases. CDR3 loop: CASSLDLAGDTQYF. As DNA, the CDR3 is TGTGCCAGCAGCTTGGATCTAGCCGGGGATACGCAGTATTTT.